This paragraph reports one T cell receptor (beta chain). Its specificity is unknown. Lactation, pregnancy, uncontrolled infections and other autoimmune diseases were all grounds for excluding patients. Diagnosis used clinical symptoms, serum thyroxine, TRAb, thyroid ultrasound and orbital computed tomography. TCR beta CDR3 regions were amplified from RNA transcripts. RT-PCR in the first round used HTBI primers; a second-round multiplex PCR followed. Using its own MiXCR run on the multiplex PCR reads, TCRdb lists one record per CDR3 protein. The table has more than 550,000 distinct CDR3 sequences, about 41% seen once. Germline V gives CDR1 LNHDA, CDR2 SQIVND (reference sequence). The CDR3 runs to 14 residues. Trimming cost V 6 bases and J 6 bases, with 18 bases left between them. The data originate from a study of Graves' ophthalmopathy and Graves' hyperthyroidism. Study observations and caveats: The authors also found most expanded thyroid clonotypes above 0.001 frequency in blood.

The chain couples TRBV19 to TRBJ2-7, with D possibly matching TRBD2 (7 bases). The clonotype was recovered from an adult man with Graves' ophthalmopathy. Sequencing was carried out using peripheral blood. The CDR3 coding sequence is TGTGCCAGTAGCAGGGAGGGGGGGCGCGGCGAGCAGTACTTC. This gives the protein CASSREGGRGEQYF.